This T cell receptor (beta chain) was sequenced for a study of shared clonotypes between healthy human individuals. Across the study: Donors consisted of two women and a few men between 18 and 49.

After removal of 2 bases from V and 6 bases from J, the junction contained 8 bases not matched to a gene. The CDR3 runs 15 residues. Germline V gives CDR1 MDHEN, CDR2 SYDVKM. Study results and limitations: Four donors had around 5% of their naive CD4 clonotypes in common.

Libraries were prepared by immunoSEQ multiplex PCR; TCRdb keeps only in-frame clonotypes and omits some of them. This table has over 2 million clones, roughly 90% appearing once. A remark on this clone: What it recognizes is unknown.

Material for sequencing was naive CD4+ T cells from PBMCs. Subset indicated: CD45RA+ positively selected. The receptor comes from a man younger than 35 in good health. Some clones in this sample may be carry-over from other donors' samples. V is TRBV28 and J is TRBJ2-5; TRBD2 aligns across 8 bases. CDR3 sequence (DNA): TGTGCCAGCAGTTTAAGCGGGAGAATCGGAAAGACCCAGTACTTC. Translating it yields CASSLSGRIGKTQYF.